This TCR beta chain came from a study of T-cell reconstitution after alpha-beta-depleted transplantation in children. The CDR3 has 12 amino acids. The germline gives CDR1 DFQATT, CDR2 SNEGSKA (reference sequence). V was clipped by 6 bases and J by 5 bases, with 13 bases between them. This clonotype was counted many times. Preparation of the TCRbeta library used unique molecular identifiers. TCRdb re-called the PCR reads through MiXCR, storing one row per CDR3 protein. The sample yields about 580,000 distinct CDR3 sequences, more than 20% seen once. The TCR originated in a boy younger than two who had a stem cell transplant for acute myeloid leukemia, so the T cells may come from the graft donor. The source material was PBMCs, mostly from graft donor cells, sampled 360 days after TCRalphabeta/CD19-depleted stem cell transplant. The rearrangement uses TRBV20-1 and TRBJ2-5, with a tentative D call TRBD2 (5 bases). The DNA for the CDR3 is TGCAGTGCCCAGGAGGCCGGGGAGACCCAGTACTTC. Amino acid sequence: CSAQEAGETQYF.